These T cell receptor beta chains were read from a single sample in a study of vaccination effects on CD4 cells after COVID-19. TCRdb keeps only in-frame clones here, not all; method: immunoSEQ multiplex PCR. The data show about 45,000 clones, roughly 65% seen once. These receptors have no known antigen. Here the sequenced sample was CD4+ T cells from PBMCs cultured with a peptide pool, taken before COVID-19 vaccination. All receptors derive from a human donor who had a prior SARS-CoV-2 infection. Each CDR3 is given with its conserved first and last residue. Each record gives: J gene, V gene, D gene, CDR3 length, CDR3 DNA, CDR3 protein. A D gene is named only where the DNA matches it firmly.

j_call: TRBJ2-1
v_call: TRBV30
d_call: TRBD1
cdr3_length: 12
cdr3_nt: TGTGCCTGGTCCCCCTTGGACAGGGCTGTGTTCTTC
cdr3_aa: CAWSPLDRAVFF

j_call: TRBJ1-2
v_call: TRBV20-1
d_call: .
cdr3_length: 14
cdr3_nt: TGCAGTGCTAGTGGCCAGGGACATTTGGGAGGCTACACCTTC
cdr3_aa: CSASGQGHLGGYTF

j_call: TRBJ1-1
v_call: TRBV10-1
d_call: .
cdr3_length: 16
cdr3_nt: TGCGCCAGCAGTGAAACACGGCGGGACGGGGAGACTGAAGCTTTCTTT
cdr3_aa: CASSETRRDGETEAFF

j_call: TRBJ2-5
v_call: TRBV7-2
d_call: .
cdr3_length: 16
cdr3_nt: TGTGCCAGCAGCCCGCCTACAGGGGGCGGGGGGGAGACCCAGTACTTC
cdr3_aa: CASSPPTGGGGETQYF

j_call: TRBJ1-1
v_call: TRBV7-5
d_call: .
cdr3_length: 17
cdr3_nt: TGTGCCAGAAGCTTACCTAAGGGACTTAATAGGAACACTGAAGCTTTCTTT
cdr3_aa: CARSLPKGLNRNTEAFF

j_call: TRBJ2-5
v_call: TRBV3-1/TRBV3-2
d_call: .
cdr3_length: 13
cdr3_nt: TGTGCCAGCAGCGAGGCTGGAGGAGAGACCCAGTACTTC
cdr3_aa: CASSEAGGETQYF

j_call: TRBJ2-2
v_call: TRBV9
d_call: .
cdr3_length: 14
cdr3_nt: TGTGCCAGCAGGGGGGACCTGGGAGCCGGGGAGCTGTTTTTT
cdr3_aa: CASRGDLGAGELFF

j_call: TRBJ2-2
v_call: TRBV9
d_call: .
cdr3_length: 17
cdr3_nt: TGTGCCAGCAGCGTAGAAGTTTGGGCAGGTGCTTTCGGGGAGCTGTTTTTT
cdr3_aa: CASSVEVWAGAFGELFF

j_call: TRBJ2-5
v_call: TRBV12-3/TRBV12-4
d_call: .
cdr3_length: 12
cdr3_nt: TGTGCCAGCAGTTTAAGGGGGGAGACCCAGTACTTC
cdr3_aa: CASSLRGETQYF

j_call: TRBJ1-2
v_call: TRBV27
d_call: .
cdr3_length: 13
cdr3_nt: TGTGCCAGCAGTTTATCGGGGCAGAATCGCTACACCTTC
cdr3_aa: CASSLSGQNRYTF

j_call: TRBJ2-3
v_call: TRBV6-7
d_call: .
cdr3_length: 12
cdr3_nt: TGTGCCAGCAGTTACAGGTCAGATACGCAGTATTTT
cdr3_aa: CASSYRSDTQYF

j_call: TRBJ2-7
v_call: TRBV5-6
d_call: .
cdr3_length: 14
cdr3_nt: TGTGCCAGCAGCTTCCGGGAATTAACCTACGAGCAGTACTTC
cdr3_aa: CASSFRELTYEQYF

j_call: TRBJ2-3
v_call: TRBV9
d_call: TRBD2
cdr3_length: 14
cdr3_nt: TGTGCCAGCAGCGTAGGACTAGCGGGGTATACGCAGTATTTT
cdr3_aa: CASSVGLAGYTQYF

j_call: TRBJ2-6
v_call: TRBV10-3
d_call: .
cdr3_length: 18
cdr3_nt: TGTGCCATCAGTGAGTCGAAGGGTAAAACTACTGGGGCCAACGTCCTGACTTTC
cdr3_aa: CAISESKGKTTGANVLTF

j_call: TRBJ1-1
v_call: TRBV14
d_call: TRBD1
cdr3_length: 18
cdr3_nt: TGTGCCAGCAGCCCTCTACCGACAGGGCAGGCGCCGAACACTGAAGCTTTCTTT
cdr3_aa: CASSPLPTGQAPNTEAFF

j_call: TRBJ2-1
v_call: TRBV6-5
d_call: TRBD2
cdr3_length: 15
cdr3_nt: TGTGCCAGCAGTCTGACTAGCGGGGGGGCAGGGGAGCAGTTCTTC
cdr3_aa: CASSLTSGGAGEQFF

j_call: TRBJ2-1
v_call: TRBV24-1
d_call: .
cdr3_length: 13
cdr3_nt: TGTGCCACCACGGGGGGCCCCTACAATGAGCAGTTCTTC
cdr3_aa: CATTGGPYNEQFF